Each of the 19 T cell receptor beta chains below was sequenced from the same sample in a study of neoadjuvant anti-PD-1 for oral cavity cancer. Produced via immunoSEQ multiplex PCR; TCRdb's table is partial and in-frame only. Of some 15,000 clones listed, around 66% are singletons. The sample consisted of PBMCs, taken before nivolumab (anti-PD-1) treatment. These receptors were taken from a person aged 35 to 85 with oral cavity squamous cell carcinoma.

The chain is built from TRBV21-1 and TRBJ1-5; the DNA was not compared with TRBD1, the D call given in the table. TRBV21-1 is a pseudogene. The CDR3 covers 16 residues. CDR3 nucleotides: TGTGCCAGCAGCGTCAGGGGGCTTTATAGCAATCAGCCCCAGCATTTT. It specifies CASSVRGLYSNQPQHF.

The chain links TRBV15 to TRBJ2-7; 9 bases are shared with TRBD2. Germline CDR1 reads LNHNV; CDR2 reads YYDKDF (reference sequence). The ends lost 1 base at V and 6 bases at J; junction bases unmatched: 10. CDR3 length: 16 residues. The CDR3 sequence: CATSRGIAGVGGEQYF. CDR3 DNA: TGTGCCACCAGCAGAGGTATAGCGGGAGTCGGGGGCGAGCAGTACTTC.

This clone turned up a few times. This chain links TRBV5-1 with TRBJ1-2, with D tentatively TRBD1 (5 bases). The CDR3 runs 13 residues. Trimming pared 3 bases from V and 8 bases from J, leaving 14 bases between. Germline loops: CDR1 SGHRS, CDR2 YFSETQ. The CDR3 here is CASSSGEGYGYTF. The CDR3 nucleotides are TGCGCCAGCAGCTCGGGTGAGGGGTACGGCTACACCTTC.

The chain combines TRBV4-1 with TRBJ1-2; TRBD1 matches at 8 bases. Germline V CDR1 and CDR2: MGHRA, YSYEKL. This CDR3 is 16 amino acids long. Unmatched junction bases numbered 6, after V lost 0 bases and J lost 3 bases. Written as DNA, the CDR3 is TGCGCCAGCAGCCAAGAGAAGACAGGGGCCCACTATGGCTACACCTTC. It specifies CASSQEKTGAHYGYTF.

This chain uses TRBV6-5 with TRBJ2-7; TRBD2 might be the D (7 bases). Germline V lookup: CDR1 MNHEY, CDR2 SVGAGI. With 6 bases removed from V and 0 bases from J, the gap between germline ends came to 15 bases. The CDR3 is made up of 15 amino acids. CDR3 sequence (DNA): TGTGCCAGCAGAAACGGAGGGGGGGGCTCCTACGAGCAGTACTTC. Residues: CASRNGGGGSYEQYF.

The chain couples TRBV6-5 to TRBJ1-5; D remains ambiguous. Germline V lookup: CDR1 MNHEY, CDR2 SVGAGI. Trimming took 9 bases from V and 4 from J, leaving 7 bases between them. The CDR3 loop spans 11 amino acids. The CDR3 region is CASGRNQPQHF. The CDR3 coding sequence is TGTGCCAGTGGACGTAATCAGCCCCAGCATTTT.

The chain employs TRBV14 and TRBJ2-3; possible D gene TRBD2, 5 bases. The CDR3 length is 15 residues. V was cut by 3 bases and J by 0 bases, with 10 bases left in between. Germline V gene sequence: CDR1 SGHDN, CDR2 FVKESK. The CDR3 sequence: CASSQDLVSTDTQYF. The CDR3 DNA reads TGTGCCAGCAGCCAGGACTTGGTGAGCACAGATACGCAGTATTTT.

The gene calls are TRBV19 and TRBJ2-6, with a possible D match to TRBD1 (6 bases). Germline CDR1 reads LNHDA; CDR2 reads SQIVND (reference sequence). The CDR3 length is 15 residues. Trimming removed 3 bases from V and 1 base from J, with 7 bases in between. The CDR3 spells CASSIQGSGANVLTF. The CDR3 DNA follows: TGTGCCAGTAGTATCCAGGGGTCTGGGGCCAACGTCCTGACTTTC. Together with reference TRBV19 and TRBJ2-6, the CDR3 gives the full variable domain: DGGITQSPKYLFRKEGQNVTLSCEQNLNHDAMYWYRQDPGQGLRLIYYSQIVNDFQKGDIAEGYSVSREKKESFPLTVTSAQKNPTAFYLCASSIQGSGANVLTFGAGSRLTVL.

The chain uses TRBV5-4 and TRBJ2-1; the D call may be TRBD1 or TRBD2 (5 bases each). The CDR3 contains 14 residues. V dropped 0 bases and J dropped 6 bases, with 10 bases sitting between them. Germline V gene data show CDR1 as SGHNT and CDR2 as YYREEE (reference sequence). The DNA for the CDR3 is TGTGCCAGCAGCTTGGAGGGACGCAGCAATGAGCAGTTCTTC. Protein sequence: CASSLEGRSNEQFF. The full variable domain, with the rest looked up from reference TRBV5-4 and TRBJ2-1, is ETGVTQSPTHLIKTRGQQVTLRCSSQSGHNTVSWYQQALGQGPQFIFQYYREEENGRGNFPPRFSGLQFPNYSSELNVNALELDDSALYLCASSLEGRSNEQFFGPGTRLTVL.

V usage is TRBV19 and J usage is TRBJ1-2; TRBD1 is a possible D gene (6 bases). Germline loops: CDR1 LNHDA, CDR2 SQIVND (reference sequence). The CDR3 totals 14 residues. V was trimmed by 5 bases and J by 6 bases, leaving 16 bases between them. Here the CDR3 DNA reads TGTGCCAGTAGTTCCCGGACAGCGGGGGATGGCTACACCTTC. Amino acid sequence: CASSSRTAGDGYTF.

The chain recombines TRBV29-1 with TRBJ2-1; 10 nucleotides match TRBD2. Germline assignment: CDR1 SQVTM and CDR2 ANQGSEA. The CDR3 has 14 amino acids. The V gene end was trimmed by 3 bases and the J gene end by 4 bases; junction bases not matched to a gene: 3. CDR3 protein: CSVEEREGYNEQFF. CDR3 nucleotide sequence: TGCAGCGTTGAGGAGCGGGAGGGATACAATGAGCAGTTCTTC.

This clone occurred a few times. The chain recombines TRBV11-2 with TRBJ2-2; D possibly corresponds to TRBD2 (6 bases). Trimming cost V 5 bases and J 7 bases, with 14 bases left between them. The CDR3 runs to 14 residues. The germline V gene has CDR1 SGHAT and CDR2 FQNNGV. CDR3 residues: CASSDLLRGGELFF. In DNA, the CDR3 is TGTGCCAGCAGCGACCTATTGCGGGGCGGGGAGCTGTTTTTT.

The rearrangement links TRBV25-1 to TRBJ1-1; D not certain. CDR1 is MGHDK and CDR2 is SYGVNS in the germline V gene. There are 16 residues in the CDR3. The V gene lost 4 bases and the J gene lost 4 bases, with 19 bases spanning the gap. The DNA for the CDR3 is TGTGCCAGCAGTGGATATTACGCCGGGAAGAGCACTGAAGCTTTCTTT. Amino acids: CASSGYYAGKSTEAFF.

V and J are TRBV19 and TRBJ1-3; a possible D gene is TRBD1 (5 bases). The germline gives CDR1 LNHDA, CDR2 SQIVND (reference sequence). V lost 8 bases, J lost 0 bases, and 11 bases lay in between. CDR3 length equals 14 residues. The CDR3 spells CASAHGASGNTIYF. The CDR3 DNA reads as TGTGCCAGTGCCCACGGGGCCTCTGGAAACACCATATATTTT. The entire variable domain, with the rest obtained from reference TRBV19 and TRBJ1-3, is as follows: DGGITQSPKYLFRKEGQNVTLSCEQNLNHDAMYWYRQDPGQGLRLIYYSQIVNDFQKGDIAEGYSVSREKKESFPLTVTSAQKNPTAFYLCASAHGASGNTIYFGEGSWLTVV.

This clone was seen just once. The CDR3 here is CAISEPHAPNQPQHF. The CDR3 DNA follows: TGTGCCATCAGTGAACCCCATGCCCCTAATCAGCCCCAGCATTTT. The rearrangement links TRBV10-3 to TRBJ1-5; D uncertain. The V gene lost 3 bases and the J gene lost 4 bases, with 13 bases spanning the gap. The CDR3 loop spans 15 amino acids. Germline CDR1 ENHRY, CDR2 SYGVKD.

CDR3 sequence (DNA): TGCGCCAGCAGCCCATGGGAAACAACTAATGAAAAACTGTTTTTT. Amino acids: CASSPWETTNEKLFF. The chain uses TRBV4-1 and TRBJ1-4; the D is unclear. Trimming shortened V by 4 bases and J by 0 bases, and 9 bases separated the two germline ends. Germline V gene lookup returns CDR1 MGHRA and CDR2 YSYEKL. This CDR3 spans 15 amino acids.

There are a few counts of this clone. The CDR3 DNA reads TGCGCCAGCAGCCAAGATCTAAGCGGATGGGGCAATGAGCAGTTCTTC. Translating it yields CASSQDLSGWGNEQFF. The chain links TRBV4-1 to TRBJ2-1; possible D gene TRBD2, 5 bases. V lost 0 bases and J 6 bases, leaving 15 bases between the germline ends. Germline CDR1 MGHRA, CDR2 YSYEKL. The length of the CDR3 is 16 residues.

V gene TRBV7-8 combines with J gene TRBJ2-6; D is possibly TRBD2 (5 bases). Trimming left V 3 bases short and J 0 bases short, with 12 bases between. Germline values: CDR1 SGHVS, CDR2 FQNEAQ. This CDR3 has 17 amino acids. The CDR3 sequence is CASSFSVWSSGANVLTF. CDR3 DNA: TGTGCCAGCAGCTTTAGCGTGTGGAGCTCTGGGGCCAACGTCCTGACTTTC. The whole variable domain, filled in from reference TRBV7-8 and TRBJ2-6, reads GAGVSQSPRYKVAKRGQDVALRCDPISGHVSLFWYQQALGQGPEFLTYFQNEAQLDKSGLPSDRFFAERPEGSVSTLKIQRTQQEDSAVYLCASSFSVWSSGANVLTFGAGSRLTVL.

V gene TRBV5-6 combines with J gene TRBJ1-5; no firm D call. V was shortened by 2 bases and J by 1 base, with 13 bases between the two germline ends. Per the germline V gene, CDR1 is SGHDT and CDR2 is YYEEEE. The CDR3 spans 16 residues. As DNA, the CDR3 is TGTGCCAGCAGCTTACGGGTTGGGCGGAGCAATCAGCCCCAGCATTTT. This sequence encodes CASSLRVGRSNQPQHF.